This T cell receptor (beta chain) appears in the sequencing data of a study of cytomegalovirus exposure and HLA in healthy donors. After removal of 4 bases from V and 4 bases from J, the junction contained 5 bases not matched to a gene. The CDR3 covers 15 residues. Germline V lookup: CDR1 SNHLY, CDR2 FYNNEI. Primers included in the PCR were 60 Vbeta and 13 Jbeta primers. Here immunoSEQ multiplex PCR was the method, and the copy in TCRdb shows in-frame clones only, minus some. The table includes some 130,000 clones, around 80% detected once. The specimen was PBMCs. This sequence was found in a female donor in good health and CMV-seronegative. The V gene is TRBV2, the J gene TRBJ2-2; 8 bases match TRBD1. The CDR3 coding sequence is TGTGCCAGCAGTGCACAGGGGGTGGGCACCGGGGAGCTGTTTTTT. This gives the protein CASSAQGVGTGELFF.